Presented here are 8 T cell receptor beta chains from one specimen sequenced in a study of cytomegalovirus exposure and HLA in healthy donors (dated by TCRdb to 2017 to 2019). The protocol used for the library was the immunoSEQ multiplex PCR assay. The multiplex PCR relied on a mix of 60 forward primers for TCR Vbeta segments and 13 reverse primers for TCR Jbeta segments. TCRdb re-hosts the immuneACCESS table, in-frame sequences only. Its copies lack some clones; in the studies checked, an unresolved V gene accounts for under half of them, and the cause for the rest is not known. The sample yields over 200,000 clones; roughly 79% were counted once. Together, the top ten hold approximately 0.62% of the sample. The material sequenced was PBMCs. Source of these receptors: a woman aged 40 to 50 in good health and CMV-seronegative.

A word on this clone: At one of its ends the junction is not consistent with the germline gene, which may arise from a read error. This chain uses TRBV5-4 with TRBJ2-1; maybe TRBD2 (5 bases). Germline-derived CDR1 and CDR2 are SGHNT and YYREEE (reference sequence). This CDR3 is 15 amino acids long. The CDR3: CASSLGSSGNNEQFF. The DNA of the CDR3 is TGTGCCAGCAGTTTGGGATCCTCGGGGAACAATGAGCAGTTCTTC.

The rearrangement joins TRBV5-1 to TRBJ1-2; TRBD1 aligns across 7 bases. Germline CDR1 reads SGHRS; CDR2 reads YFSETQ. The CDR3 loop spans 12 amino acids. The junction had 1 base not matched to a gene; V was cut back by 2 bases and J by 6 bases. DNA of the CDR3: TGCGCCAGCAGCTTAGACAGGGATGGCTACACCTTC. Translated: CASSLDRDGYTF.

The chain combines TRBV2 with TRBJ2-2; 15 positions agree with TRBD2. After removal of 6 bases from V and 5 bases from J, the junction contained 13 bases not matched to a gene. Per germline, CDR1 SNHLY and CDR2 FYNNEI. CDR3 size: 19 residues. The CDR3 sequence: CASSPRTSGGVTVTGELFF. The CDR3 coding sequence is TGTGCCAGCAGCCCCCGGACTAGCGGGGGGGTAACTGTGACCGGGGAGCTGTTTTTT.

V and J are TRBV5-8 and TRBJ1-2; tentatively, D is TRBD1 (5 bases). There are 13 residues in the CDR3. Germline values: CDR1 SGHTS, CDR2 YDEGEE. Trimming shortened V by 5 bases and J by 4 bases, and 12 bases separated the two germline ends. The CDR3: CASSPGTSYGYTF. The CDR3 DNA follows: TGTGCCAGCAGTCCTGGGACTTCCTATGGCTACACCTTC. Looking up the rest from reference TRBV5-8 and TRBJ1-2 gives the full variable domain: EAGVTQSPTHLIKTRGQQATLRCSPISGHTSVYWYQQALGLGLQFLLWYDEGEERNRGNFPPRFSGRQFPNYSSELNVNALELEDSALYLCASSPGTSYGYTFGSGTRLTVV.

Worth noting for this clone: Within the sample, other DNA sequences also encode this same CDR3. The rearrangement joins TRBV9 to TRBJ1-4, with D perhaps TRBD1 (5 bases). Germline V gives CDR1 SGDLS, CDR2 YYNGEE. The CDR3 consists of 14 residues. Deletions cut 1 base from V and 8 bases from J, with 12 bases between. The CDR3 coding sequence is TGTGCCAGCAGCGTATCCGGGGGAGAAGAAAAACTGTTTTTT. It encodes CASSVSGGEEKLFF. Variable domain in full (rest from reference TRBV9 and TRBJ1-4): DSGVTQTPKHLITATGQRVTLRCSPRSGDLSVYWYQQSLDQGLQFLIQYYNGEERAKGNILERFSAQQFPDLHSELNLSSLELGDSALYFCASSVSGGEEKLFFGSGTQLSVL.

V and J are TRBV4-3 and TRBJ2-1; 12 bases align to TRBD2. The CDR3 consists of 16 residues. The germline V gene has CDR1 LGHNA and CDR2 YSLEER. V was pared by 4 bases and J by 4 bases, with 5 bases of the junction left unmatched. The CDR3 coding sequence is TGCGCCAGCAGCCTAGGACTAGCGGGGAGTTACAATGAGCAGTTCTTC. This sequence encodes CASSLGLAGSYNEQFF.

The CDR3 DNA is TGTGCCAGCAGTCCAGGCAGCGGCCTCTACGAGCAGTACTTC. Protein product: CASSPGSGLYEQYF. The V gene is TRBV7-2, the J gene TRBJ2-7; D is possibly TRBD2 (5 bases). The germline gives CDR1 SGHTA, CDR2 FQGNSA. V was cut by 6 bases and J by 3 bases, with 15 bases left in between. The CDR3 contains 14 residues.

The chain joins TRBV19 to TRBJ2-3; 8 nucleotides align to TRBD1. The germline CDR1 and CDR2 sequences are LNHDA and SQIVND (reference sequence). The trim removed 6 bases at V and 5 bases at J, leaving 10 bases unmatched. The CDR3 length is 15 residues. The CDR3 reads CASRGGQGDEDTQYF. CDR3 DNA: TGTGCCAGTAGGGGCGGACAGGGCGATGAAGATACGCAGTATTTT.